The 10 T cell receptor beta chains reported below all come from one sample, sequenced in a study of cytomegalovirus exposure and HLA in healthy donors. In the PCR, 60 Vbeta and 13 Jbeta primers were used. Only in-frame clones appear in the TCRdb table, and some are missing; sequencing was by immunoSEQ multiplex PCR. The sample contains around 150,000 clones, about 79% of which appear only once. Sequenced sample: PBMCs. These receptors were obtained from a woman aged 45-60 years in good health and CMV-seropositive.

The chain has TRBV6-1 and TRBJ1-2; D gene uncertain. CDR1 and CDR2 from the germline V gene are MNHNS and SASEGT. The CDR3 length is 12 residues. Trimming removed 3 bases from V and 4 bases from J, with 6 bases in between. CDR3 in DNA: TGTGCCAGCAGTGAGGACTTCTATGGCTACACCTTC. Its protein product is CASSEDFYGYTF.

The V and J genes are TRBV7-9 and TRBJ2-3; TRBD1 is a possible D gene (6 bases). The CDR3 consists of 14 residues. The germline gives CDR1 SEHNR, CDR2 FQNEAQ (reference sequence). With 5 bases removed from V and 0 bases from J, the gap between germline ends came to 9 bases. CDR3 residues: CASSLRGSTDTQYF. CDR3 DNA sequence: TGTGCCAGCAGCCTTAGGGGGAGCACAGATACGCAGTATTTT.

This clone occurred once. The conserved phenylalanine or tryptophan is not found at the CDR3 terminus, so this likely reflects a read error. It is unclear where the CDR3 begins or ends on the DNA, so no DNA is shown, and the CDR3 is as TCRdb lists it. V is TRBV4-1 and J is TRBJ2-3; the table calls TRBD2, which could not be checked here. The CDR3 is 14 residues long, ends included. CDR1 MGHRA and CDR2 YSYEKL come from the germline V gene. The CDR3 spells CASSQVGSRGTPDL.

V usage is TRBV5-1 and J usage is TRBJ2-7; 8 nucleotides agree with TRBD1. There are 14 residues in the CDR3. CDR1 SGHRS and CDR2 YFSETQ come from the germline V gene. Trimming removed 3 bases from V and 5 bases from J; junction bases left unmatched: 7. CDR3 residues: CASSSSGGGHEQYF. In DNA, the CDR3 is TGCGCCAGCAGCTCTTCAGGGGGCGGTCACGAGCAGTACTTC.

The rearrangement links TRBV28 to TRBJ1-5; 9 bases match TRBD1. The V and J ends lost 5 bases and 4 bases, in that order; junction bases with no gene match: 6. This CDR3 is 15 amino acids long. The germline gives CDR1 MDHEN, CDR2 SYDVKM. CDR3 protein: CASSGGDRVNQPQHF. The CDR3 DNA reads TGTGCCAGCAGTGGAGGGGACAGGGTAAATCAGCCCCAGCATTTT.

V usage is TRBV11-2 and J usage is TRBJ2-3; TRBD1 is a possible D gene (5 bases). CDR1 and CDR2 from the germline V gene are SGHAT and FQNNGV. The CDR3 covers 14 residues. V gave up 2 bases and J gave up 4 bases, with 10 bases separating them. The CDR3 region is CASSLLGAADTQYF. The CDR3 nucleotides read TGTGCCAGCAGCTTACTAGGGGCCGCAGATACGCAGTATTTT.

The gene calls are TRBV29-1 and TRBJ1-2; D gene ambiguous. Germline V gene sequence: CDR1 SQVTM, CDR2 ANQGSEA. The CDR3 is 16 residues long. The V gene lost 0 bases and the J gene lost 0 bases, with 14 bases spanning the gap. For the CDR3, the DNA is TGCAGCGTTGAAGATAGGTTTACAGCAGCTAACTATGGCTACACCTTC. This codes for CSVEDRFTAANYGYTF. The whole variable domain, filled in from reference TRBV29-1 and TRBJ1-2, reads SAVISQKPSRDICQRGTSLTIQCQVDSQVTMMFWYRQQPGQSLTLIATANQGSEATYESGFVIDKFPISRPNLTFSTLTVSNMSPEDSSIYLCSVEDRFTAANYGYTFGSGTRLTVV.

In DNA, the CDR3 is TGTGCCAGCTCGAAACGCGGGGGCCACACAGATACGCAGTATTTT. This codes for CASSKRGGHTDTQYF. The rearrangement joins TRBV6-5 to TRBJ2-3; perhaps TRBD2 as D (7 bases). The CDR3 runs 15 residues. The germline CDR1 and CDR2 sequences are MNHEY and SVGAGI. Trimming pared 8 bases from V and 2 bases from J, leaving 17 bases between.

The J gene is TRBJ2-5, the V gene TRBV7-9; TRBD1 agrees at 10 bases. Germline V gives CDR1 SEHNR, CDR2 FQNEAQ (reference sequence). This CDR3 contains 14 residues. The ends lost 4 bases at V and 3 bases at J; junction bases unmatched: 2. The CDR3 here is CASSYGTGEETQYF. CDR3 DNA sequence: TGTGCCAGCAGCTACGGGACAGGGGAAGAGACCCAGTACTTC.

The chain couples TRBV10-3 to TRBJ2-3, with 7 bases lining up with TRBD2. This CDR3 region has 13 residues. Looked up from germline, CDR1 is ENHRY and CDR2 is SYGVKD. Trimming took 10 bases from V and 1 from J; bases not matched to a gene: 5. CDR3 sequence reads: CATRAGGTDTQYF. As DNA, the CDR3 is TGTGCCACACGGGCGGGGGGCACAGATACGCAGTATTTT.